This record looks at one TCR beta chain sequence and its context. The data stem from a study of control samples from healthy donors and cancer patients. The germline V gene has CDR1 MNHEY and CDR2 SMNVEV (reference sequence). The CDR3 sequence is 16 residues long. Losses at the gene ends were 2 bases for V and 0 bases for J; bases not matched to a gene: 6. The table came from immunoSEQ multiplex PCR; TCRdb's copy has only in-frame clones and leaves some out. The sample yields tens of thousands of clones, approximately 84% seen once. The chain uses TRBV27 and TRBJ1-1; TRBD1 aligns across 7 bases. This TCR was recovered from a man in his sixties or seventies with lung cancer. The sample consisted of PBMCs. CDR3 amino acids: CASSLRRDSLNTEAFF. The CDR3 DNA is TGTGCCAGCAGTTTAAGGCGGGACAGCCTGAACACTGAAGCTTTCTTT.